The 21 T cell receptor beta chains listed next were all sequenced from one sample in a study of cytomegalovirus exposure and HLA in healthy donors. Amplification used 60 Vbeta primers and 13 Jbeta primers. Profiling relied on immunoSEQ multiplex PCR, and the TCRdb table lists in-frame clones only, not all of them. The sample gives approximately 140,000 clones, approximately 79% of which show up once; more than 0.75% is in the top ten. Sequencing input: PBMCs. Receptor source: a man aged 18 to 29 in good health and CMV-seronegative.

The genes are TRBV19 and TRBJ1-1, with D possibly TRBD1 on 5 matching bases. The CDR3 loop spans 17 amino acids. V shed 1 base and J shed 4 bases, with 19 bases lying between them. Germline V gene sequence: CDR1 LNHDA, CDR2 SQIVND (reference sequence). The CDR3 nucleotides are TGTGCCAGTAGTATAGTAGGGGCAGCCTATAGAATCACTGAAGCTTTCTTT. Its translation: CASSIVGAAYRITEAFF.

The chain carries TRBV5-6 and TRBJ2-6; D call uncertain. The CDR3 sequence is 16 residues long. Trimming shortened V by 4 bases and J by 0 bases, and 11 bases separated the two germline ends. The V gene's germline CDR1 is SGHDT and CDR2 YYEEEE. This chain's CDR3 is CASSPLQSSGANVLTF. The CDR3 nucleotides are TGTGCCAGCAGCCCGCTACAGAGCTCTGGGGCCAACGTCCTGACTTTC.

The chain has TRBV6-1 and TRBJ2-7, with D maybe TRBD1 (6 bases). V dropped 1 base and J dropped 3 bases, with 10 bases sitting between them. This CDR3 spans 14 amino acids. CDR1 and CDR2 from the germline V gene are MNHNS and SASEGT. CDR3 residues: CASSEGGPLYEQYF. CDR3 nucleotides: TGTGCCAGCAGTGAAGGGGGGCCCCTCTACGAGCAGTACTTC.

The CDR3 DNA is TGTGCCATCAGTGATACAGGGGGCGCGGATGAAGCTTTCTTT. Its translation: CAISDTGGADEAFF. The J gene is TRBJ1-1, the V gene TRBV10-3, with TRBD1 identical over 9 bases. Germline assignment: CDR1 ENHRY and CDR2 SYGVKD. V was clipped by 3 bases and J by 7 bases; unmatched bases: 6. The CDR3 loop spans 14 amino acids.

This chain links TRBV6-5 with TRBJ1-5, with unresolved D. Between the trimmed V and J ends, which lost 0 bases and 6 bases, there was a span of 12 bases. CDR1 and CDR2 (germline): MNHEY, SVGAGI. The CDR3 loop spans 15 amino acids. CDR3 in DNA: TGTGCCAGCAGTTACTCCACGGGTAGCGGTCAGCCCCAGCATTTT. It specifies CASSYSTGSGQPQHF.

This chain joins TRBV9 and TRBJ2-1; 12 nucleotides match TRBD2. Germline V gene data show CDR1 as SGDLS and CDR2 as YYNGEE. The junction had 4 bases not matched to a gene; V was cut back by 2 bases and J by 4 bases. This CDR3 has 16 amino acids. CDR3 in DNA: TGTGCCAGCAGCGTGCCTAGCGGGGGGGCTTACAATGAGCAGTTCTTC. Translating it yields CASSVPSGGAYNEQFF.

This chain joins TRBV7-6 and TRBJ2-2, with D perhaps matching TRBD1 (7 bases). The V and J ends lost 4 bases and 4 bases respectively, with 16 bases between them. Per the germline V gene, CDR1 is SGHVS and CDR2 is FNYEAQ. This CDR3 has 16 amino acids. The CDR3 loop is CASSSDYRGGTGELFF. The CDR3 nucleotides are TGTGCCAGCAGCTCCGATTACAGGGGAGGCACCGGGGAGCTGTTTTTT.

A note on this clone: Its ends do not fully match the called genes, so a read error is possible. The V gene is TRBV7-7, the J gene TRBJ1-5; D is possibly TRBD1 (6 bases). CDR1 and CDR2 (germline): SSHAT, FNYEAQ (reference sequence). CDR3 length equals 13 residues. The CDR3 loop reads CASSTGPNQPQHF. CDR3 coding DNA: TGTGCTAGCAGTACAGGGCCAAATCAGCCCCAGCATTTT.

The V and J genes are TRBV7-2 and TRBJ2-2; no clear D. Trimming pared 1 base from V and 4 bases from J, leaving 10 bases between. Germline V gene sequence: CDR1 SGHTA, CDR2 FQGNSA. The CDR3 is made up of 15 amino acids. The CDR3 nucleotides are TGTGCCAGCAGCTTAGTAGTGGCAGGCACCGGGGAGCTGTTTTTT. Its translation: CASSLVVAGTGELFF.

This chain links TRBV18 with TRBJ2-1; D ambiguous. The CDR3 contains 14 residues. The V end lost 0 bases, the J end lost 0 bases, and 3 bases lay between the germline ends. Germline assignment: CDR1 KGHSH and CDR2 LQKENI. DNA for the CDR3: TGTGCCAGCTCACCACCCAGCTCCTACAATGAGCAGTTCTTC. The encoded protein is CASSPPSSYNEQFF.

This chain joins TRBV4-1 and TRBJ1-2; D is possibly TRBD1 (6 bases). Between the trimmed V and J ends, which lost 4 bases and 3 bases, there was a span of 18 bases. CDR1 MGHRA and CDR2 YSYEKL come from the germline V gene. This CDR3 contains 16 residues. CDR3 in DNA: TGCGCCAGCAGCCTTCCCGGGCTAGGACAGCACTATGGCTACACCTTC. Translated: CASSLPGLGQHYGYTF.

The CDR3 protein is CAWSVARNSPLHF. CDR3 DNA: TGTGCCTGGAGTGTAGCGCGGAATTCACCCCTCCACTTT. The genes are TRBV30 and TRBJ1-6, with D hard to call. The CDR3 runs 13 residues. Germline CDR1 GTSNPN, CDR2 SVGIG (reference sequence). V was trimmed by 0 bases and J by 7 bases, leaving 7 bases between them. The entire variable domain, with the rest obtained from reference TRBV30 and TRBJ1-6, is as follows: SQTIHQWPATLVQPVGSPLSLECTVEGTSNPNLYWYRQAAGRGLQLLFYSVGIGQISSEVPQNLSASRPQDRQFILSSKKLLLSDSGFYLCAWSVARNSPLHFGNGTRLTVT.

This clone was counted between two and nine times. The DNA is left out, because the CDR3 cannot be placed on it with certainty; the CDR3 is given as TCRdb lists it. This chain links TRBV6-1 with TRBJ1-5. Germline CDR1 reads MNHNS; CDR2 reads SASEGT. The CDR3 is 12 residues long, ends included. CDR3 sequence: CASSEFGEGTNF.

CDR3 nucleotide sequence: TGTGCCAGCAGCAGCGTGGCGACAGGGAATCTCGCCTACGAGCAGTACTTC. This gives the protein CASSSVATGNLAYEQYF. The chain employs TRBV7-8 and TRBJ2-5; TRBD1 agrees at 7 bases. The end of the DNA is better explained by TRBJ2-7, so the J call may be wrong. Germline V lookup: CDR1 SGHVS, CDR2 FQNEAQ. The length of the CDR3 is 17 residues.

The CDR3 here is CASSGRTGGNSPLHF. In nucleotides, the CDR3 is TGTGCCAGCAGTGGCCGGACAGGGGGTAATTCACCCCTCCACTTT. The genes are TRBV6-1 and TRBJ1-6, with 10 nucleotides matching TRBD1. V shed 4 bases, J shed 6 bases, and the junction held 3 bases outside the gene matches. This CDR3 has 15 amino acids. Per the germline V gene, CDR1 is MNHNS and CDR2 is SASEGT.

The gene calls are TRBV7-9 and TRBJ2-1; D is unclear. The CDR3 sequence is 15 residues long. Germline assignment: CDR1 SEHNR and CDR2 FQNEAQ (reference sequence). V was clipped by 2 bases and J by 0 bases, with 8 bases between them. The chain's CDR3 is CASSLTESSYNEQFF. CDR3 in DNA: TGTGCCAGCAGCTTAACAGAGAGCTCCTACAATGAGCAGTTCTTC.

The rearrangement uses TRBV7-3 and TRBJ2-3; tentatively, D is TRBD1 (6 bases). The CDR3 spans 14 residues. Germline V gives CDR1 SGHTA, CDR2 FQGTGA. Trimming left V 5 bases short and J 6 bases short, with 15 bases between. This CDR3 is CASSQGPSLDTQYF. The CDR3 DNA reads TGTGCCAGCAGCCAGGGGCCCTCCCTCGATACGCAGTATTTT.

The gene calls are TRBV12-5 and TRBJ1-2; 10 bases are a match to TRBD1. The CDR3 is 13 amino acids. The germline V gene has CDR1 LGHNT and CDR2 FRNRAP. V was pared by 5 bases and J by 14 bases, with 11 bases of the junction left unmatched. DNA for the CDR3: TGTGCTAGTGGTCTCGAACCGGGGACAGGGGTAACCTTC. It specifies CASGLEPGTGVTF.

This clone has more than one count but fewer than ten. This chain links TRBV10-3 with TRBJ2-2; 9 positions match TRBD2. V gave up 10 bases and J gave up 2 bases; unmatched junction bases: 8. CDR3 length: 15 residues. CDR1 ENHRY and CDR2 SYGVKD come from the germline V gene. In DNA form, the CDR3 reads TGTGCCACGTTAGAGCGGGGGGCTAACACCGGGGAGCTGTTTTTT. This translates into CATLERGANTGELFF.

The gene calls are TRBV10-3 and TRBJ2-5; TRBD1 aligns across 8 bases. CDR1 and CDR2 from the germline V gene are ENHRY and SYGVKD. V trimming: 2 bases; J trimming: 5 bases; junction bases outside the gene matches: 10. The CDR3 totals 16 residues. The CDR3 spells CAISEVNRGTRETQYF. In nucleotides, the CDR3 is TGTGCCATCAGTGAGGTGAACAGGGGGACGAGGGAGACCCAGTACTTC.

A remark on this clone: A junction end diverges from the germline sequence, so it may reflect a read error. V gene TRBV2 combines with J gene TRBJ1-3; a possible D gene is TRBD1 (6 bases). Germline-derived CDR1 and CDR2 are SNHLY and FYNNEI. The CDR3 is 12 amino acids. In DNA, the CDR3 is TGTGCCAGCAGCGGCGAGGGACATATCCTCAAGTTT. This translates into CASSGEGHILKF.